The subject of this entry is one T cell receptor beta chain. The data are from a study of blood T cell repertoires in COVID-19. Using immunoSEQ multiplex PCR, the repertoire was profiled, and TCRdb retains in-frame clones only, with some absent. The sample holds some 200,000 clones; roughly 91% are singletons and the top ten take 6%. Per germline, CDR1 MDHEN and CDR2 SYDVKM. CDR3 length: 17 residues. With 6 bases clipped from V and 0 bases from J, the junction kept 11 bases outside the gene matches. The TCR sequence derives from a man between 35 and 55 years old with active or convalescent COVID-19. The source material was peripheral blood. The chain is built from TRBV28 and TRBJ2-3; TRBD2 matches 8 bases. This CDR3 is CASSWTRASGSTDTQYF. CDR3 DNA: TGTGCCAGCAGCTGGACGCGGGCTAGCGGGAGCACAGATACGCAGTATTTT. Variable domain in full (rest from reference TRBV28 and TRBJ2-3): DVKVTQSSRYLVKRTGEKVFLECVQDMDHENMFWYRQDPGLGLRLIYFSYDVKMKEKGDIPEGYSVSREKKERFSLILESASTNQTSMYLCASSWTRASGSTDTQYFGPGTRLTVL.